A single sample is the source of the 6 T cell receptor beta chains below, sequenced in a study of shared clonotypes between healthy human individuals. The repertoire was sequenced with immunoSEQ multiplex PCR; TCRdb's copy has only in-frame clones and lacks some. The table has about 2,500,000 clones, more than 80% seen once. Sequenced: naive CD4+ T cells sorted from blood. Subset here: CD45RA+ positively selected. These TCRs come from a man aged 18-30 years in good health.

This rearrangement joins TRBV6-1 to TRBJ1-2; 7 bases map to TRBD1. Germline values: CDR1 MNHNS, CDR2 SASEGT. CDR3 size: 16 residues. With 3 bases clipped from V and 1 base from J, the junction kept 8 bases outside the gene matches. CDR3 residues: CASSEGQLTLNYGYTF. CDR3 DNA sequence: TGTGCCAGCAGTGAGGGACAGCTAACCCTTAACTATGGCTACACCTTC.

Only one count was recorded for this clone. The gene calls are TRBV4-2 and TRBJ1-3, with 7 bases that match TRBD1. Per the germline V gene, CDR1 is LGHNA and CDR2 is YNFKEQ. V gave up 0 bases and J gave up 3 bases; unmatched junction bases: 5. This CDR3 is 16 amino acids long. CDR3 coding DNA: TGTGCCAGCAGCCAAGATGCCGACAGGGATGGAAACACCATATATTTT. It translates to CASSQDADRDGNTIYF.

The chain carries TRBV6-1 and TRBJ2-7; D is perhaps TRBD1 (5 bases). Germline V CDR1 and CDR2: MNHNS, SASEGT. V was pared by 4 bases and J by 3 bases, with 7 bases between. This CDR3 is 12 amino acids long. The CDR3 is CASSATDYEQYF. DNA of the CDR3: TGTGCCAGCAGTGCGACAGACTACGAGCAGTACTTC.

The chain joins TRBV11-2 to TRBJ1-6; no reliable D call. The length of the CDR3 is 16 residues. Trimming removed 5 bases from V and 5 bases from J, with 16 bases in between. Germline CDR1 and CDR2: SGHAT and FQNNGV. The CDR3: CASSTLRASDNSPLHF. For the CDR3, the DNA is TGTGCCAGCAGCACCTTAAGGGCGAGCGATAATTCACCCCTCCACTTT. The full variable domain, completed using reference TRBV11-2 and TRBJ1-6, is EAGVAQSPRYKIIEKRQSVAFWCNPISGHATLYWYQQILGQGPKLLIQFQNNGVVDDSQLPKDRFSAERLKGVDSTLKIQPAKLEDSAVYLCASSTLRASDNSPLHFGNGTRLTVT.

As concerns this clone: The same CDR3 is also encoded by other DNA sequences in this sample. In nucleotides, the CDR3 is TGTGCCAGCTCACCACCGGGGGGAATGAACACTGAAGCTTTCTTT. Translating gives CASSPPGGMNTEAFF. V is TRBV18 and J is TRBJ1-1, with a tentative D call TRBD1 (5 bases). Per germline, CDR1 KGHSH and CDR2 LQKENI. Trimming pared 0 bases from V and 0 bases from J, leaving 8 bases between. The CDR3 has 15 residues.

The chain links TRBV5-6 to TRBJ2-6; no clear D gene. Between the trimmed V and J ends, which lost 1 base and 4 bases, there was a span of 9 bases. This CDR3 is 15 amino acids long. In germline, CDR1 is SGHDT, CDR2 YYEEEE. CDR3 sequence (DNA): TGTGCCAGCAGCTTGCCCGGGTCAGGGGCCAACGTCCTGACTTTC. It is translated as CASSLPGSGANVLTF.